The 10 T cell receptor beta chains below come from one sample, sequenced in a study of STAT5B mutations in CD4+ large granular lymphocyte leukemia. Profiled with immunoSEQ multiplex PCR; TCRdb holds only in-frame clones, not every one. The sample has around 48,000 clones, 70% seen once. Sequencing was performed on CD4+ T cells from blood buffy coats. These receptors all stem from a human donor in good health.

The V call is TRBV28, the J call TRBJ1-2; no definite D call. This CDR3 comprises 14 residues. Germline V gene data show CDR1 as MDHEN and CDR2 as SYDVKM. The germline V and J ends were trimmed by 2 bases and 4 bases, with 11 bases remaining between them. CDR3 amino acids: CASSLIPQTYGYTF. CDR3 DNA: TGTGCCAGCAGTTTAATACCACAGACCTATGGCTACACCTTC.

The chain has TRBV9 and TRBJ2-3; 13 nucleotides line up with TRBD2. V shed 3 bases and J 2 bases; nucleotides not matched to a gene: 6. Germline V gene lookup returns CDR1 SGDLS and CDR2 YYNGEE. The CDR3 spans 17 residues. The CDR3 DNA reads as TGTGCCAGCAGCGCAAGACTAGCGGGGGGCATCACAGATACGCAGTATTTT. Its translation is CASSARLAGGITDTQYF.

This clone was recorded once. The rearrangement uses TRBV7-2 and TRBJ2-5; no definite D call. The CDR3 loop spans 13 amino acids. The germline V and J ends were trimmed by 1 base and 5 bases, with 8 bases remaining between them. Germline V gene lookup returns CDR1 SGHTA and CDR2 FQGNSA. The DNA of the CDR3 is TGTGCCAGCAGCTTAGTGCCTGGGGAGACCCAGTACTTC. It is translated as CASSLVPGETQYF.

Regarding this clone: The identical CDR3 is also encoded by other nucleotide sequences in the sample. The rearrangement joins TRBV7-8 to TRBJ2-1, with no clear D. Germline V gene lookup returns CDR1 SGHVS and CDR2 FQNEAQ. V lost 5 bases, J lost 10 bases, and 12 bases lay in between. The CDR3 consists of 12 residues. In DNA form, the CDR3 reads TGTGCCAGCAGCCCCGCTATGGGCGAGCAGTTCTTC. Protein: CASSPAMGEQFF. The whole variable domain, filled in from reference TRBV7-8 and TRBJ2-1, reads GAGVSQSPRYKVAKRGQDVALRCDPISGHVSLFWYQQALGQGPEFLTYFQNEAQLDKSGLPSDRFFAERPEGSVSTLKIQRTQQEDSAVYLCASSPAMGEQFFGPGTRLTVL.

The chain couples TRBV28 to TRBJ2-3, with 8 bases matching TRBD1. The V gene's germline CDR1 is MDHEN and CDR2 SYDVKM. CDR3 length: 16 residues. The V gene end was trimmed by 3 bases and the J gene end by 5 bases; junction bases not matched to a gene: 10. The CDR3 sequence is CASSFSGAGGGDTQYF. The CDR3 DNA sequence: TGTGCCAGCAGTTTCTCTGGGGCAGGGGGCGGAGATACGCAGTATTTT.

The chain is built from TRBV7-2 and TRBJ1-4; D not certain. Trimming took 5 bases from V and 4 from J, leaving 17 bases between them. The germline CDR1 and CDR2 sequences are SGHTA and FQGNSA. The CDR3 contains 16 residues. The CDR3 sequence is CASSPLRSNHNEKLFF. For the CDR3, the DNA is TGTGCCAGCAGCCCCCTTCGGTCCAACCATAATGAAAAACTGTTTTTT.

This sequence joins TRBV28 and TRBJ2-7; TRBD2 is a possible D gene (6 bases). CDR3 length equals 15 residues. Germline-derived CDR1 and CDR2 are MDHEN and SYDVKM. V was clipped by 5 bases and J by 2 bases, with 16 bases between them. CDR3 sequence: CASSTPGTSPYEQYF. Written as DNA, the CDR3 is TGTGCCAGCAGTACCCCCGGGACTTCACCCTACGAGCAGTACTTC.

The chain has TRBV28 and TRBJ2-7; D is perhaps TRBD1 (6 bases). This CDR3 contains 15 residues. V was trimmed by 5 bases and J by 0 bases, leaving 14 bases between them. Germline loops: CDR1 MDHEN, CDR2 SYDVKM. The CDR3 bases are TGTGCCAGCAGTCAACAGGGAGAACCCTCCTACGAGCAGTACTTC. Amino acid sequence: CASSQQGEPSYEQYF.

CDR3 protein: CAWSVFETQYF. The CDR3 DNA sequence: TGTGCCTGGAGTGTATTCGAGACCCAGTACTTC. V usage is TRBV30 and J usage is TRBJ2-5; D not resolved. In germline, CDR1 is GTSNPN, CDR2 SVGIG (reference sequence). Trimming left V 0 bases short and J 5 bases short, with 4 bases between. This CDR3 is 11 amino acids long. The full variable domain, rest sourced from reference TRBV30 and TRBJ2-5, is SQTIHQWPATLVQPVGSPLSLECTVEGTSNPNLYWYRQAAGRGLQLLFYSVGIGQISSEVPQNLSASRPQDRQFILSSKKLLLSDSGFYLCAWSVFETQYFGPGTRLLVL.

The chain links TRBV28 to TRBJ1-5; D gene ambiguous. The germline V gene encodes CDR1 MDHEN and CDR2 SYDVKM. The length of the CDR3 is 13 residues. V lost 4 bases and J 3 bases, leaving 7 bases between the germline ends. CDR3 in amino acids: CASSSGANQPQHF. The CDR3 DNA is TGTGCCAGCAGTTCCGGTGCCAATCAGCCCCAGCATTTT.